This TCR beta chain was captured by sequencing in a study of human T cells and chemical hapten exposure. The time point was: patch test 2, 6 weeks after DPC sensitization. The treatment was: therapeutic diphenylcyclopropenone sensitization with weekly scalp DPC. TCRdb reanalysed the RACE reads using MiXCR and keeps one entry per CDR3 protein. Of about 50,000 distinct CDR3 sequences listed, about 9.9% are singletons. Germline CDR1 and CDR2: MNHEY and SVGAGI. The CDR3 length is 15 residues. Trimming left V 6 bases short and J 0 bases short, with 12 bases between. Sequencing was performed on whole blood, taken in connection with sensitization to the hapten diphenylcyclopropenone (DPC). This clonotype was sampled from a woman between 50 and 59 years old with alopecia areata. Some clones in this sample may be carry-over from other donors' samples. The gene calls are TRBV6-5 and TRBJ1-5; tentatively, D is TRBD1 (5 bases). CDR3 protein: CASRNRPYSNQPQHF. DNA of the CDR3: TGTGCCAGCAGAAACAGGCCCTATAGCAATCAGCCCCAGCATTTT.